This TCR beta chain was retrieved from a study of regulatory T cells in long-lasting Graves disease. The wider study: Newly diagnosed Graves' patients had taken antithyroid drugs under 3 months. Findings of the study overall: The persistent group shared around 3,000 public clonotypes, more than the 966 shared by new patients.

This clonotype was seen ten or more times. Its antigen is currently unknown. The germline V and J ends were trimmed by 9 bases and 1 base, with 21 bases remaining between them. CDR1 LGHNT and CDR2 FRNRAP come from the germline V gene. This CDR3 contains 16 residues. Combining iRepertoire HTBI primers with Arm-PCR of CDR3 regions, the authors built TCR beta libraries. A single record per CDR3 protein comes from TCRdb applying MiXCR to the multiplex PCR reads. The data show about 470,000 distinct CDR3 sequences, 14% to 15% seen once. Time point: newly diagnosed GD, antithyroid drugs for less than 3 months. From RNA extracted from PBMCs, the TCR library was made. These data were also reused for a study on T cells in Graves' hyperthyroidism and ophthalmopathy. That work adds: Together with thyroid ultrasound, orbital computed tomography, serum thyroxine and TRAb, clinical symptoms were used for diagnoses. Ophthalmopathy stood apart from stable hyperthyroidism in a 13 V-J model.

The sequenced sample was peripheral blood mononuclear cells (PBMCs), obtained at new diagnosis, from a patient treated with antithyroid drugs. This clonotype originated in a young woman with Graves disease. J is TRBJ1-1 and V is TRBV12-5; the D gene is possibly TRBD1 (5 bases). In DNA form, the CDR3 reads TGTGCTAGGATTCTGGGACTCGAAGCGAGGAACACTGAAGCTTTCTTT. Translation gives CARILGLEARNTEAFF.